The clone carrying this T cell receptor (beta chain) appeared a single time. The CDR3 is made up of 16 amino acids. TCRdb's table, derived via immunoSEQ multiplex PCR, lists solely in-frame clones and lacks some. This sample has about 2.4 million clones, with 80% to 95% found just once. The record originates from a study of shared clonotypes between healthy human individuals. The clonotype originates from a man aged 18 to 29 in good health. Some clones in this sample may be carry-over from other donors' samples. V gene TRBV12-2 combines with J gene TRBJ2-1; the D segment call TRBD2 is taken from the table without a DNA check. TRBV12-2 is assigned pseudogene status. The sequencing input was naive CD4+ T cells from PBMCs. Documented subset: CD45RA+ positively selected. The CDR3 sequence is CASRSQAGGAYNEQFF. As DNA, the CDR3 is TGTGCAAGTCGCTCCCAAGCGGGAGGAGCCTACAATGAGCAGTTCTTC.